This T cell receptor (beta chain) is drawn from a study of blood T cell repertoires in COVID-19. Clones were read by immunoSEQ multiplex PCR, and TCRdb kept only the in-frame ones, dropping some. This sample has 500,000 or so clones, with roughly 90% found just once. V was clipped by 7 bases and J by 1 base; unmatched bases: 13. Germline V gene data show CDR1 as GTSNPN and CDR2 as SVGIG (reference sequence). This CDR3 has 16 amino acids. The genes are TRBV30 and TRBJ1-1, with 9 positions matching TRBD1. Material for sequencing was PBMCs or T cells enriched from blood (not recorded which). This receptor was identified in a woman between 18 and 29 years old who had recovered from COVID-19. Written as DNA, the CDR3 is TGTGCCTTCCGGGACAGGGAGCTTTTGAGGAACACTGAAGCTTTCTTT. This encodes CAFRDRELLRNTEAFF.